These 20 T cell receptor beta chains came from one sample sequenced in a study of blood T cell repertoires in COVID-19. Generated by immunoSEQ multiplex PCR, the TCRdb table keeps only in-frame clones and is missing some. The data show about 220,000 clones, about 87% seen once. Sequencing input: PBMCs or T cells enriched from blood (not recorded which). The receptors here all came from a woman aged 25-40 years with acute COVID-19.

The V and J genes are TRBV7-2 and TRBJ2-3; 8 bases match TRBD2. V shed 0 bases, J shed 1 base, and the junction held 3 bases outside the gene matches. CDR1 is SGHTA, CDR2 FQGNSA, per germline. The CDR3 has 16 residues. The chain's CDR3 is CASSLAFSGGTDTQYF. The CDR3 DNA sequence: TGTGCCAGCAGCTTAGCCTTTAGCGGGGGCACAGATACGCAGTATTTT.

This sequence joins TRBV5-1 and TRBJ1-6; 12 positions agree with TRBD1. CDR3 length: 15 amino acids. J was trimmed by 7 bases and V by 4 bases; bases with no gene match: 3. Germline V gene data show CDR1 as SGHRS and CDR2 as YFSETQ. The DNA of the CDR3 is TGCGCCAGCAGCGGCGGGACAGGGGGCAATTCACCCCTCCACTTT. Translation: CASSGGTGGNSPLHF. Complete variable domain (other parts from reference TRBV5-1 and TRBJ1-6): KAGVTQTPRYLIKTRGQQVTLSCSPISGHRSVSWYQQTPGQGLQFLFEYFSETQRNKGNFPGRFSGRQFSNSRSEMNVSTLELGDSALYLCASSGGTGGNSPLHFGNGTRLTVT.

J is TRBJ1-2 and V is TRBV6-5; D is ambiguous. V lost 6 bases, J lost 4 bases, and 6 bases lay in between. Germline lookup yields CDR1 MNHEY and CDR2 SVGAGI. The CDR3 length is 11 residues. The CDR3 spells CASRQSYGYTF. DNA of the CDR3: TGTGCCAGCAGACAGAGCTATGGCTACACCTTC.

CDR3: CASSQGLAWETQYF. In DNA, the CDR3 is TGCGCCAGCAGCCAAGGACTAGCATGGGAGACCCAGTACTTC. V is TRBV4-1 and J is TRBJ2-5, with 7 nucleotides matching TRBD2. The CDR3 has 14 residues. Per germline, CDR1 MGHRA and CDR2 YSYEKL. After removal of 1 base from V and 5 bases from J, the junction contained 4 bases not matched to a gene.

The chain combines TRBV4-3 with TRBJ1-1; the D is unclear. The CDR3 runs 19 residues. Trimming removed 0 bases from V and 0 bases from J, with 20 bases in between. CDR1 and CDR2 (germline): LGHNA, YSLEER. The CDR3: CASSQDGSATATMNTEAFF. The CDR3, as DNA: TGCGCCAGCAGCCAAGATGGTTCCGCCACTGCCACTATGAACACTGAAGCTTTCTTT.

The rearrangement joins TRBV7-2 to TRBJ2-1; D possibly corresponds to TRBD1 (6 bases). The CDR3 is made up of 13 amino acids. CDR1 is SGHTA and CDR2 is FQGNSA in the germline V gene. The V and J ends lost 5 bases and 6 bases respectively, with 11 bases between them. CDR3: CASSGRGGNEQFF. The CDR3, as DNA: TGTGCCAGCAGCGGACGAGGGGGCAATGAGCAGTTCTTC.

The V call is TRBV28, the J call TRBJ2-1; perhaps TRBD2 as D (6 bases). The CDR3 spans 15 residues. Germline lookup yields CDR1 MDHEN and CDR2 SYDVKM. The germline V and J ends were trimmed by 10 bases and 3 bases, with 19 bases remaining between them. CDR3 amino acids: CATMEAGGNYNEQFF. Written as DNA, the CDR3 is TGTGCCACCATGGAAGCAGGCGGGAACTACAATGAGCAGTTCTTC.

Note on this clone: A read error may produce the germline difference seen at one junction end. V gene TRBV7-8 combines with J gene TRBJ1-1; tentative D call: TRBD1 (5 bases). CDR1 and CDR2 from the germline V gene are SGHVS and FQNEAQ. The CDR3 covers 17 residues. As DNA, the CDR3 is TGTGCCAGCAGCTTATGGAGTGGGGGGGACGTAAACTCTGAGGCTTTCTTT. It is translated as CASSLWSGGDVNSEAFF.

The chain combines TRBV10-2 with TRBJ2-7; TRBD1 aligns across 10 bases. The V and J ends lost 2 bases and 6 bases, in that order; junction bases with no gene match: 10. The CDR3 sequence is 16 residues long. Per germline, CDR1 WSHSY and CDR2 SAAADI. In DNA form, the CDR3 reads TGCGCCAGCAGTGAGATGAGTCCCGGGACAGGGGTCGAGCAGTACTTC. This translates into CASSEMSPGTGVEQYF.

The J gene is TRBJ1-6, the V gene TRBV27; 7 bases match TRBD1. V gave up 3 bases and J gave up 6 bases; unmatched junction bases: 11. The CDR3 runs 17 residues. Germline lookup yields CDR1 MNHEY and CDR2 SMNVEV (reference sequence). CDR3 in DNA: TGTGCCAGCAGTTTTAGACAGGGAAAGCGGATTAATTCACCCCTCCACTTT. It translates to CASSFRQGKRINSPLHF.

The chain recombines TRBV24-1 with TRBJ1-5, with TRBD1 as a possible D gene (6 bases). This CDR3 comprises 16 residues. Trimming stripped 0 bases from V and 4 bases from J, with 12 bases between. Germline lookup yields CDR1 KGHDR and CDR2 SFDVKD. The CDR3 here is CATSDLWDIENQPQHF. The DNA for the CDR3 is TGTGCCACCAGTGATTTGTGGGACATCGAGAATCAGCCCCAGCATTTT.

The chain is built from TRBV4-3 and TRBJ2-3; possible D gene TRBD2, 6 bases. Germline CDR1 reads LGHNA; CDR2 reads YSLEER. V was shortened by 5 bases and J by 3 bases, with 12 bases between the two germline ends. The CDR3 consists of 14 residues. The CDR3 region has the DNA TGCGCCAGCAGCGAGGGAGGAGTGACAGATACGCAGTATTTT. Its translation: CASSEGGVTDTQYF.

The CDR3 loop reads CASRDTGGMDNQPQHF. The DNA of the CDR3 is TGTGCCAGCAGGGACACTGGGGGGATGGACAATCAGCCCCAGCATTTT. J is TRBJ1-5 and V is TRBV6-6; D might be TRBD1 (5 bases). V lost 6 bases, J lost 3 bases, and 18 bases lay in between. The length of the CDR3 is 16 residues. In germline, CDR1 is MNHNY, CDR2 SVGAGI (reference sequence).

The rearrangement links TRBV6-5 to TRBJ1-2; D possibly corresponds to TRBD1 (5 bases). The CDR3 loop spans 16 amino acids. Germline CDR1 and CDR2: MNHEY and SVGAGI. V dropped 2 bases and J dropped 5 bases, with 18 bases sitting between them. CDR3 residues: CASSYSRGGSKYGYTF. In DNA, the CDR3 is TGTGCCAGCAGTTACAGTCGGGGGGGGAGTAAGTATGGCTACACCTTC.

The CDR3 loop reads CSARPGETQYF. In DNA form, the CDR3 reads TGCAGTGCTAGACCAGGGGAGACCCAGTACTTC. The V and J genes are TRBV20-1 and TRBJ2-5; possibly TRBD1 for D (5 bases). V gave up 2 bases and J gave up 5 bases, with 6 bases separating them. The CDR3 contains 11 residues. Germline values: CDR1 DFQATT, CDR2 SNEGSKA (reference sequence).

CDR3 amino acids: CASSQETLTGPYGYTF. CDR3 nucleotides: TGTGCCAGCAGCCAAGAAACTCTGACAGGGCCCTATGGCTACACCTTC. This chain joins TRBV3-1 (or the pseudogene TRBV3-2) and TRBJ1-2; 7 bases line up with TRBD1. Per the germline V gene, CDR1 is LGHDT and CDR2 is YNNKEL (reference sequence). CDR3 length equals 16 residues. V lost 0 bases to trimming and J lost 4 bases; unmatched junction nucleotides: 8.

V and J are TRBV5-1 and TRBJ1-2; TRBD1 is a possible D gene (5 bases). The CDR3 is 13 amino acids. V dropped 0 bases and J dropped 5 bases, with 8 bases sitting between them. Germline assignment: CDR1 SGHRS and CDR2 YFSETQ. The CDR3 region has the DNA TGCGCCAGCAGCTTGGAGACAGAGTATGGCTACACCTTC. As protein: CASSLETEYGYTF.

The V and J genes are TRBV5-1 and TRBJ2-5; D is perhaps TRBD2 (6 bases). Germline assignment: CDR1 SGHRS and CDR2 YFSETQ. The CDR3 totals 16 residues. Trimming pared 0 bases from V and 1 base from J, leaving 13 bases between. For the CDR3, the DNA is TGCGCCAGCAGCTTGGTGTTACGGCGGGGCCAAGAGACCCAGTACTTC. Its translation: CASSLVLRRGQETQYF. The variable domain in full, completed from reference TRBV5-1 and TRBJ2-5, reads KAGVTQTPRYLIKTRGQQVTLSCSPISGHRSVSWYQQTPGQGLQFLFEYFSETQRNKGNFPGRFSGRQFSNSRSEMNVSTLELGDSALYLCASSLVLRRGQETQYFGPGTRLLVL.

Concerning this clone itself: This specimen includes other DNA sequences encoding the same CDR3. The CDR3: CASSQGNYGYTF. The CDR3 DNA reads as TGTGCCAGCAGTCAGGGGAACTATGGCTACACCTTC. The V call is TRBV12-3 or TRBV12-4, the J call TRBJ1-2; D might be TRBD1 (6 bases). CDR3 length equals 12 residues. The V and J ends lost 5 bases and 2 bases respectively, with 6 bases between them.

The gene calls are TRBV7-9 and TRBJ1-1; the D gene is possibly TRBD1 (5 bases). From germline, CDR1 is SEHNR and CDR2 FQNEAQ (reference sequence). V was trimmed by 2 bases and J by 8 bases, leaving 15 bases between them. The CDR3 runs to 14 residues. The CDR3 region has the DNA TGTGCCAGCAGCTTAAGGGGAGCGGGGGAAGAAGCTTTCTTT. The encoded protein is CASSLRGAGEEAFF.